Below are 11 T cell receptor beta chains sequenced from a single sample in a study of T cells in localized non-small cell lung cancer. Libraries were prepared by immunoSEQ multiplex PCR; TCRdb keeps only in-frame clonotypes and omits some of them. The sample includes 20,000 or so clones, 90% of them seen just once. The sample in question was peripheral blood, obtained before any cancer treatment. These receptors were obtained from a woman between 40 and 69 years old with stage I lung adenocarcinoma.

The chain recombines TRBV19 with TRBJ2-5; the match to TRBD2 covers 8 bases. The V and J ends lost 2 bases and 5 bases, in that order; junction bases with no gene match: 4. Germline V gene data show CDR1 as LNHDA and CDR2 as SQIVND (reference sequence). CDR3 length: 14 residues. This CDR3 is CASSILGGRETQYF. As DNA, the CDR3 is TGTGCCAGTAGTATACTGGGCGGGAGGGAGACCCAGTACTTC.

This rearrangement joins TRBV11-2 to TRBJ1-1; D not resolved. From germline, CDR1 is SGHAT and CDR2 FQNNGV. The CDR3 is 14 residues long. V was pared by 4 bases and J by 3 bases, with 12 bases between. CDR3 sequence (DNA): TGTGCCAGCAGCTCTAGACCCTCGGACACTGAAGCTTTCTTT. Its protein is CASSSRPSDTEAFF.

V and J are TRBV18 and TRBJ2-2, with D unclear. The germline gives CDR1 KGHSH, CDR2 LQKENI. V was pared by 1 base and J by 2 bases, with 11 bases between. The CDR3 is made up of 16 amino acids. CDR3 sequence: CASSPLSGTNTGELFF. The DNA for the CDR3 is TGTGCCAGCTCACCACTTTCCGGCACTAACACCGGGGAGCTGTTTTTT.

V is TRBV11-2 and J is TRBJ2-2; unclear D gene. CDR1 SGHAT and CDR2 FQNNGV come from the germline V gene. This CDR3 region has 16 residues. V was clipped by 5 bases and J by 2 bases, with 15 bases between them. This CDR3 is CASSPKLDGNTGELFF. For the CDR3, the DNA is TGTGCCAGCAGCCCGAAACTGGATGGAAACACCGGGGAGCTGTTTTTT.

The chain is built from TRBV5-1 and TRBJ2-7; 8 bases match TRBD2. Germline CDR1 SGHRS, CDR2 YFSETQ. The V gene end was trimmed by 4 bases and the J gene end by 2 bases; junction bases not matched to a gene: 5. This CDR3 region has 14 residues. CDR3 amino acids: CASSLERETYEQYF. The CDR3 DNA sequence: TGCGCCAGCAGCCTTGAGCGGGAGACCTACGAGCAGTACTTC.

The chain combines TRBV6-1 with TRBJ2-7; D perhaps matches TRBD1 (7 bases). Trimming took 4 bases from V and 7 from J, leaving 20 bases between them. Germline V gives CDR1 MNHNS, CDR2 SASEGT. This CDR3 contains 15 residues. For the CDR3, the DNA is TGTGCCAGCAGTGTACACAGGGGCGGGAAGGGGGAGCAGTACTTC. Protein sequence: CASSVHRGGKGEQYF.

The CDR3 here is CASSILSSGNTIYF. The DNA for the CDR3 is TGTGCCAGTAGTATACTCAGCTCTGGAAACACCATATATTTT. The chain combines TRBV19 with TRBJ1-3; D is uncertain. CDR3 length: 14 amino acids. The germline V gene has CDR1 LNHDA and CDR2 SQIVND (reference sequence). V lost 2 bases and J lost 0, with 5 bases in between.

In this sample, this clone turned up once. The J gene is TRBJ2-5, the V gene TRBV11-2, with no clear D. The CDR3 spans 17 residues. V was trimmed by 1 base and J by 7 bases, leaving 22 bases between them. CDR1 is SGHAT, CDR2 FQNNGV, per germline. CDR3 sequence: CASSLAAWSAWSRTQYF. CDR3 coding DNA: TGTGCCAGCAGCTTAGCAGCCTGGAGTGCCTGGTCGCGGACCCAGTACTTC.

This chain connects TRBV11-3 to TRBJ2-3; 8 nucleotides agree with TRBD2. The length of the CDR3 is 13 residues. The V and J ends lost 4 bases and 6 bases, in that order; junction bases with no gene match: 3. Per the germline V gene, CDR1 is SGHNT and CDR2 is YENEEA. Here the CDR3 DNA reads TGTGCCAGCAGCTGGTGGACTAGCGATACGCAGTATTTT. The encoded protein is CASSWWTSDTQYF.

The chain recombines TRBV28 with TRBJ1-1; D not certain. V was trimmed by 1 base and J by 1 base, leaving 7 bases between them. CDR3 length: 14 residues. From germline, CDR1 is MDHEN and CDR2 SYDVKM. Here the CDR3 DNA reads TGTGCCAGCAGTTTATACGGGCAGAACACTGAAGCTTTCTTT. It encodes CASSLYGQNTEAFF.

CDR3 nucleotide sequence: TGTGCCAGCAGCTCAGTGTTGGCGGGTGTAGGTTCCTACAATGAGCAGTTCTTC. Its protein is CASSSVLAGVGSYNEQFF. The rearrangement links TRBV7-2 to TRBJ2-1; possibly TRBD2 for D (5 bases). CDR3 length equals 18 residues. Germline values: CDR1 SGHTA, CDR2 FQGNSA. The V and J ends lost 4 bases and 1 base respectively, with 20 bases between them. The variable domain in full, with the rest retrieved from reference TRBV7-2 and TRBJ2-1, is GAGVSQSPSNKVTEKGKDVELRCDPISGHTALYWYRQSLGQGLEFLIYFQGNSAPDKSGLPSDRFSAERTGGSVSTLTIQRTQQEDSAVYLCASSSVLAGVGSYNEQFFGPGTRLTVL.